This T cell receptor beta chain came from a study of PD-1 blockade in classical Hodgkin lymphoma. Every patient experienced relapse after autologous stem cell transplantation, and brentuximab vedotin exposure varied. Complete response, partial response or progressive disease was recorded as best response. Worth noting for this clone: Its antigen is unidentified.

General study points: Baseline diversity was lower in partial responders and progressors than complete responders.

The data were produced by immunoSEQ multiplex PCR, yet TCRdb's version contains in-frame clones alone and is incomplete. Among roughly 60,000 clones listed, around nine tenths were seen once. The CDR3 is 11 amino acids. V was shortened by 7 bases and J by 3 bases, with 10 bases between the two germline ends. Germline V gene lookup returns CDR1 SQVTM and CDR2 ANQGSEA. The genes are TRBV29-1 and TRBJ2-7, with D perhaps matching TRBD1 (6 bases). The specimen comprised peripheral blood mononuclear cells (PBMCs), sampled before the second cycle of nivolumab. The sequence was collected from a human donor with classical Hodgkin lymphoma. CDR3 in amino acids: CSARDNYEQYF. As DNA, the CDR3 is TGCAGCGCCCGGGACAACTACGAGCAGTACTTC.